This T cell receptor beta chain emerged from a study of cytomegalovirus exposure and HLA in healthy donors. Turning to this clone: Its antigen is unidentified.

Vbeta (60) and Jbeta (13) primers were used in the PCR. Sequenced by immunoSEQ multiplex PCR; TCRdb stores in-frame clones only, minus some. Altogether about 150,000 clones are present, about 66% being singletons, with the ten largest covering roughly 1.7%. V shed 5 bases and J shed 0 bases, with 11 bases lying between them. The germline V gene has CDR1 SEHNR and CDR2 FQNEAQ (reference sequence). The CDR3 is made up of 15 amino acids. Findings and caveats of the study: The study reported that TCR beta sequences accurately predicted HLA-A and HLA-B alleles in most subjects.

The chain uses TRBV7-9 and TRBJ2-1, with D maybe TRBD2 (6 bases). This receptor was identified in a human donor in good health. The sequencing input was PBMCs. This chain's CDR3 is CASSPMGGSYNEQFF. In DNA form, the CDR3 reads TGTGCCAGCAGCCCAATGGGGGGCTCCTACAATGAGCAGTTCTTC.